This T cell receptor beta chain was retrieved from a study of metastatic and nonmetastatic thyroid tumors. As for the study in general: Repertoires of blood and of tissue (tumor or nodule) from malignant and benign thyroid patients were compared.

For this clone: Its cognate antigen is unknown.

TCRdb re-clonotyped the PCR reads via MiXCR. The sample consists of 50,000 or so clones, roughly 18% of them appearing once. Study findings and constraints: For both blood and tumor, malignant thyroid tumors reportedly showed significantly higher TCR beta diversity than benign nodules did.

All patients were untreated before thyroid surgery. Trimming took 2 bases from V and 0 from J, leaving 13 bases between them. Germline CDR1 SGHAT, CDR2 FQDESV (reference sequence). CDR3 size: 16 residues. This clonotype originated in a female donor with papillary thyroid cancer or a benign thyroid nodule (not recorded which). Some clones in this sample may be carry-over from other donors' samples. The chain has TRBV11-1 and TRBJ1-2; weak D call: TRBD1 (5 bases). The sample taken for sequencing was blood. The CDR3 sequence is CASSLQAGRANYGYTF. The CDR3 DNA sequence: TGTGCCAGCAGCTTACAAGCGGGCAGGGCTAACTATGGCTACACCTTC. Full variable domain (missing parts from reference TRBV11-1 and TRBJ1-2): EAEVAQSPRYKITEKSQAVAFWCDPISGHATLYWYRQILGQGPELLVQFQDESVVDDSQLPKDRFSAERLKGVDSTLKIQPAELGDSAMYLCASSLQAGRANYGYTFGSGTRLTVV.